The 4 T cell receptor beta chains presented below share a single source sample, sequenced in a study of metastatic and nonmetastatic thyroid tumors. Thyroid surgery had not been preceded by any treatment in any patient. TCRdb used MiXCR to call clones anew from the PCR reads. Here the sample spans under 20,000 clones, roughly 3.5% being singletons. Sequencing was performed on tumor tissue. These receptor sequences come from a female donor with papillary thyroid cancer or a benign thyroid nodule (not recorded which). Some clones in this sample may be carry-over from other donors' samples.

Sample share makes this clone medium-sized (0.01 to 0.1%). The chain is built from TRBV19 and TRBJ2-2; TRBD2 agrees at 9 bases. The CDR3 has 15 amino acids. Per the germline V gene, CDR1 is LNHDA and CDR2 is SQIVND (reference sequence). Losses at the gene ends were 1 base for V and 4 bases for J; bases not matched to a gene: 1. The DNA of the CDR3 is TGTGCCAGTAGTATAGCGCGGGAGGGCACCGGGGAGCTGTTTTTT. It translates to CASSIAREGTGELFF. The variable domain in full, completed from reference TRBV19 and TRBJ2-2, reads DGGITQSPKYLFRKEGQNVTLSCEQNLNHDAMYWYRQDPGQGLRLIYYSQIVNDFQKGDIAEGYSVSREKKESFPLTVTSAQKNPTAFYLCASSIAREGTGELFFGEGSRLTVL.

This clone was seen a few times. The CDR3 DNA is TGTGCCACCAGTGCATCTGGACCGAGCACAGATACGCAGTATTTT. Translated: CATSASGPSTDTQYF. The chain joins TRBV24-1 to TRBJ2-3; D unresolved. CDR1 and CDR2 from the germline V gene are KGHDR and SFDVKD. V lost 5 bases and J 0 bases, leaving 11 bases between the germline ends. The CDR3 has 15 residues.

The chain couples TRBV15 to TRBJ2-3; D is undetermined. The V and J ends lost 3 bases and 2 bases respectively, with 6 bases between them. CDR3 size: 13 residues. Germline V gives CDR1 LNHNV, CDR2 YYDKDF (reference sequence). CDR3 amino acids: CATSSFVTDTQYF. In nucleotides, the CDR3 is TGTGCCACCAGCAGTTTTGTCACAGATACGCAGTATTTT. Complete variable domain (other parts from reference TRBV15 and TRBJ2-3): DAMVIQNPRYQVTQFGKPVTLSCSQTLNHNVMYWYQQKSSQAPKLLFHYYDKDFNNEADTPDNFQSRRPNTSFCFLDIRSPGLGDTAMYLCATSSFVTDTQYFGPGTRLTVL.

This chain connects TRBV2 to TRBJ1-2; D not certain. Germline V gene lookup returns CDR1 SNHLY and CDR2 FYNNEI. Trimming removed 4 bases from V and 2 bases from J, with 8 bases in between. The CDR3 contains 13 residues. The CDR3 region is CASSAGQNYGYTF. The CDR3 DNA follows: TGTGCCAGCAGTGCCGGGCAGAACTATGGCTACACCTTC.